Described below is a single T cell receptor (beta chain) sequence and its context. V gave up 6 bases and J gave up 0 bases; unmatched junction bases: 10. The CDR3 contains 17 residues. The data belong to a study of healthy donors' naive CD4 and CD8 T cells. A linear amplification protocol produced the TCR libraries from roughly 480 ng of total RNA. TCRdb redid the calling of the reads with MiXCR, one entry per CDR3 protein. Of roughly 200,000 distinct CDR3 sequences detected, around three quarters appear once; the ten largest clones hold 2% to 2.5%. The V call is TRBV12-3 or TRBV12-4, the J call TRBJ2-2; 7 bases are shared with TRBD2. The source material was naive CD4+ and CD8+ T cells sorted from blood, pooled from several donors. The TCR comes from a pool of human donors in good health; the sample pools cells from several healthy donors. The CDR3 region has the DNA TGTGCCAGCAGCCGGGTCTCCGGGGGGTCGAACACCGGGGAGCTGTTTTTT. Translation: CASSRVSGGSNTGELFF.